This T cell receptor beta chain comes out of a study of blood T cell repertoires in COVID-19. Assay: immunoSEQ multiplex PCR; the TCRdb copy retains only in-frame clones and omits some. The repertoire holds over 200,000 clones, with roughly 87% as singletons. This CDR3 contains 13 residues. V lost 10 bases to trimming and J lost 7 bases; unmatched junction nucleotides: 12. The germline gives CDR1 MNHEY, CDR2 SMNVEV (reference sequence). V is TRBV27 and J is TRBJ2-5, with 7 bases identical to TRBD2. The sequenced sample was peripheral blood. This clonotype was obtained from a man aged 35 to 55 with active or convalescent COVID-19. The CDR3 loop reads CATKLGGSPTQYF. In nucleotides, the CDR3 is TGTGCCACCAAATTGGGGGGGTCTCCGACCCAGTACTTC.